The T cell receptor (beta chain) under discussion was sequenced for a study of T cell repertoires in cytomegalovirus infection. V gave up 3 bases and J gave up 1 base, with 12 bases separating them. Germline V gene sequence: CDR1 DFQATT, CDR2 SNEGSKA (reference sequence). This CDR3 spans 14 amino acids. General study findings and limits: HLA-C-restricted CMV-specific TCR beta clonotypes were dominant in the ex vivo response.

TCRdb processed the reads anew with MiXCR; each CDR3 protein has one entry. This sample carries 490,000 or so distinct CDR3 sequences, about 10% of them seen once, and the ten largest clones take about 9.4%. In its sample, this clonotype was seen many times. Antigen: not known. What was sequenced was PBMCs. The TCR was taken from a human donor in good health (CMV status not recorded). Some clones in this sample may be carry-over from other donors' samples. This chain uses TRBV20-1 with TRBJ1-1, with D tentatively TRBD1 (6 bases). The CDR3 DNA is TGCAGTGCTAGTGAGGGACACTCGAACACTGAAGCTTTCTTT. Its protein is CSASEGHSNTEAFF.